These 21 T cell receptor beta chains were all obtained from the same sample, sequenced in a study of PD-1 blockade in classical Hodgkin lymphoma. The protocol was immunoSEQ multiplex PCR, while the TCRdb copy is restricted to in-frame clones and leaves out a portion. The table has 20,000 to 30,000 clones, 82% seen once. In every patient, relapse followed autologous stem cell transplantation, while exposure to brentuximab vedotin differed. The input for sequencing was peripheral blood mononuclear cells (PBMCs), taken before the second cycle of nivolumab. The receptors originated from a human donor with classical Hodgkin lymphoma.

The rearrangement joins TRBV27 to TRBJ1-4; no definite D call. The CDR3 loop spans 13 amino acids. Germline CDR1 reads MNHEY; CDR2 reads SMNVEV (reference sequence). Trimming left V 7 bases short and J 7 bases short, with 13 bases between. CDR3 DNA: TGTGCCAGCAAAAAAAGGTCACTTGAAAAACTGTTTTTT. The encoded protein is CASKKRSLEKLFF.

This clone was counted once. J is TRBJ2-6 and V is TRBV29-1, with unresolved D. The V and J ends lost 3 bases and 0 bases respectively, with 6 bases between them. The CDR3 length is 14 residues. Per germline, CDR1 SQVTM and CDR2 ANQGSEA. The CDR3 loop reads CSVDKGSGANVLTF. The DNA of the CDR3 is TGCAGCGTTGATAAGGGCTCTGGGGCCAACGTCCTGACTTTC. Full variable domain (remainder filled in from reference TRBV29-1 and TRBJ2-6): SAVISQKPSRDICQRGTSLTIQCQVDSQVTMMFWYRQQPGQSLTLIATANQGSEATYESGFVIDKFPISRPNLTFSTLTVSNMSPEDSSIYLCSVDKGSGANVLTFGAGSRLTVL.

Note on this clone: Other DNA sequences in the same sample also yield this CDR3. The CDR3 spells CSVGQGNTEAFF. For the CDR3, the DNA is TGCAGCGTTGGACAGGGGAACACTGAAGCTTTCTTT. The rearrangement uses TRBV29-1 and TRBJ1-1; TRBD1 matches at 7 bases. Trimming at V came to 4 bases and at J to 1 base, leaving 0 bases not matched to a gene. CDR3 length: 12 amino acids. The germline V gene encodes CDR1 SQVTM and CDR2 ANQGSEA.

The chain uses TRBV28 and TRBJ1-6; weak D call: TRBD1 (6 bases). Germline V gene data show CDR1 as MDHEN and CDR2 as SYDVKM. V lost 6 bases and J 6 bases, leaving 18 bases between the germline ends. The CDR3 is 16 residues long. CDR3 region: CASSYGTLRGNSPLHF. The CDR3 coding sequence is TGTGCCAGCAGCTACGGGACACTCCGGGGTAATTCACCCCTCCACTTT.

V usage is TRBV21-1 and J usage is TRBJ1-5. TRBV21-1 is given as a pseudogene. This CDR3 is built from 15 residues. The CDR3 here is CASSKVGMRDQPQHF. The CDR3 bases are TGTGCCAGCAGCAAGGTCGGAATGAGGGATCAGCCCCAGCATTTT.

This clone was seen only once. The chain links TRBV5-4 to TRBJ2-6; D is perhaps TRBD2 (5 bases). The CDR3 extends over 16 amino acids. CDR1 and CDR2 (germline): SGHNT, YYREEE (reference sequence). The V and J ends lost 4 bases and 4 bases respectively, with 15 bases between them. The CDR3 DNA sequence: TGTGCCAGCAGCCCGGAGGTAGCCTCGGGGGCCAACGTCCTGACTTTC. This sequence encodes CASSPEVASGANVLTF.

This clone has just a few counts. CDR3 DNA: TGTGCCAGCAGCTTGGGCCGGGGATCCTCCACTGAAGCTTTCTTT. It is translated as CASSLGRGSSTEAFF. The chain combines TRBV11-2 with TRBJ1-1; D unresolved. V lost 3 bases to trimming and J lost 4 bases, with 15 bases between them. The CDR3 contains 15 residues. CDR1 and CDR2 from the germline V gene are SGHAT and FQNNGV.

The genes are TRBV6-5 and TRBJ1-6, with 7 bases fitting TRBD1. The CDR3 runs to 15 residues. Germline values: CDR1 MNHEY, CDR2 SVGAGI. After removal of 5 bases from V and 10 bases from J, the junction contained 11 bases not matched to a gene. The CDR3 loop is CASSAIGQVGSPLHF. CDR3 nucleotide sequence: TGTGCCAGCAGTGCGATTGGACAGGTCGGGTCACCCCTCCACTTT.

The rearrangement links TRBV5-4 to TRBJ1-2; 9 nucleotides agree with TRBD1. Per germline, CDR1 SGHNT and CDR2 YYREEE (reference sequence). The J segment lost 7 bases and the V segment lost 3 bases, leaving 13 bases of the junction unmatched. The CDR3 runs 16 residues. The CDR3, as DNA: TGTGCCAGCAGCTCCAAGAACAGGGGGCATAGGGTTGGCTACACCTTC. Translation: CASSSKNRGHRVGYTF.

The chain joins TRBV6-1 to TRBJ1-2; a possible D gene is TRBD1 (5 bases). Germline V gives CDR1 MNHNS, CDR2 SASEGT. Deletions cut 3 bases from V and 5 bases from J, with 10 bases between. This CDR3 has 13 residues. CDR3 DNA sequence: TGTGCCAGCAGTGACCTTGGGGGTTATGGCTACACCTTC. This translates into CASSDLGGYGYTF.

This clone was picked up a small number of times. The rearrangement uses TRBV4-3 and TRBJ1-1; no clear D. The germline CDR1 and CDR2 sequences are LGHNA and YSLEER. The V and J ends lost 5 bases and 5 bases respectively, with 12 bases between them. The CDR3 runs to 13 residues. CDR3 region: CASSLSGDTEAFF. Written as DNA, the CDR3 is TGCGCCAGCAGCTTGTCCGGGGATACTGAAGCTTTCTTT.

The genes are TRBV4-1 and TRBJ1-1; D possibly corresponds to TRBD1 (5 bases). Trimming left V 0 bases short and J 3 bases short, with 8 bases between. The germline V gene has CDR1 MGHRA and CDR2 YSYEKL. The CDR3 extends over 14 amino acids. CDR3 sequence: CASSQDRGYTEAFF. CDR3 sequence (DNA): TGCGCCAGCAGCCAAGATCGGGGCTACACTGAAGCTTTCTTT.

A single count supports this clone. The rearrangement uses TRBV5-4 and TRBJ1-1, with TRBD1 as a possible D gene (5 bases). The germline gives CDR1 SGHNT, CDR2 YYREEE (reference sequence). V lost 1 base, J lost 0 bases, and 22 bases lay in between. This CDR3 is built from 19 residues. Here the CDR3 DNA reads TGTGCCAGCAGCTTGCTAGACCGGGACCTATGGCGGATGAACACTGAAGCTTTCTTT. It translates to CASSLLDRDLWRMNTEAFF.

The rearrangement links TRBV2 to TRBJ2-7; the D gene is possibly TRBD1 (5 bases). This CDR3 comprises 13 residues. Germline V CDR1 and CDR2: SNHLY, FYNNEI. The germline V and J ends were trimmed by 4 bases and 2 bases, with 9 bases remaining between them. The CDR3 DNA reads as TGTGCCAGCAGTGGGACACCCACCTACGAGCAGTACTTC. It specifies CASSGTPTYEQYF.

V gene TRBV21-1 combines with J gene TRBJ1-6. TRBV21-1 is a pseudogene segment. The CDR3 covers 16 residues. CDR3 amino acids: CASSKKKGVYNSPLHF. For the CDR3, the DNA is TGTGCCAGCAGCAAAAAGAAGGGTGTTTATAATTCACCCCTCCACTTT.

CDR3 residues: CASSFPPAGGFTDTQYF. DNA of the CDR3: TGTGCCAGCAGCTTCCCCCCGGCCGGGGGGTTCACAGATACGCAGTATTTT. J is TRBJ2-3 and V is TRBV7-9, with 7 bases aligning to TRBD2. The germline V gene has CDR1 SEHNR and CDR2 FQNEAQ (reference sequence). The trim removed 3 bases at V and 2 bases at J, leaving 11 bases unmatched. The length of the CDR3 is 17 residues.

The chain uses TRBV4-1 and TRBJ2-5; D possibly corresponds to TRBD2 (5 bases). This CDR3 comprises 17 residues. Trimming pared 0 bases from V and 1 base from J, leaving 15 bases between. Germline V gene sequence: CDR1 MGHRA, CDR2 YSYEKL. The CDR3 DNA sequence: TGCGCCAGCAGCCAAGAGGGTGGGAGCGCCGCCCAAGAGACCCAGTACTTC. Protein product: CASSQEGGSAAQETQYF.

The chain links TRBV7-9 to TRBJ1-4; D gene ambiguous. The CDR3 has 14 residues. V was clipped by 1 base and J by 0 bases, with 3 bases between them. Germline V gene sequence: CDR1 SEHNR, CDR2 FQNEAQ (reference sequence). CDR3: CASSLDATNEKLFF. CDR3 DNA: TGTGCCAGCAGCTTAGATGCAACTAATGAAAAACTGTTTTTT.

The chain recombines TRBV6-1 with TRBJ1-5; no reliable D call. Germline V CDR1 and CDR2: MNHNS, SASEGT. The CDR3 consists of 14 residues. Trimming cost V 8 bases and J 2 bases, with 13 bases left between them. Here the CDR3 DNA reads TGTGCCAGCCAAACCCTCTGGGGCAATCAGCCCCAGCATTTT. Its protein product is CASQTLWGNQPQHF.

On this clone itself: Other DNA sequences in the sample encode the same CDR3. V gene TRBV5-1 combines with J gene TRBJ2-7, with D perhaps matching TRBD2 (6 bases). This CDR3 comprises 14 residues. Germline CDR1 is SGHRS and CDR2 is YFSETQ. V lost 0 bases and J lost 0, with 7 bases in between. The CDR3 region is CASSLVGGSYEQYF. In nucleotides, the CDR3 is TGCGCCAGCAGCTTGGTGGGGGGCTCCTACGAGCAGTACTTC.

The chain carries TRBV19 and TRBJ1-2, with 7 bases fitting TRBD1. The CDR3 totals 13 residues. The ends lost 3 bases at V and 7 bases at J; junction bases unmatched: 5. From germline, CDR1 is LNHDA and CDR2 SQIVND (reference sequence). CDR3 DNA sequence: TGTGCCAGTAGTATCAAACAGGGGCCTGGCTACACCTTC. Its translation is CASSIKQGPGYTF.